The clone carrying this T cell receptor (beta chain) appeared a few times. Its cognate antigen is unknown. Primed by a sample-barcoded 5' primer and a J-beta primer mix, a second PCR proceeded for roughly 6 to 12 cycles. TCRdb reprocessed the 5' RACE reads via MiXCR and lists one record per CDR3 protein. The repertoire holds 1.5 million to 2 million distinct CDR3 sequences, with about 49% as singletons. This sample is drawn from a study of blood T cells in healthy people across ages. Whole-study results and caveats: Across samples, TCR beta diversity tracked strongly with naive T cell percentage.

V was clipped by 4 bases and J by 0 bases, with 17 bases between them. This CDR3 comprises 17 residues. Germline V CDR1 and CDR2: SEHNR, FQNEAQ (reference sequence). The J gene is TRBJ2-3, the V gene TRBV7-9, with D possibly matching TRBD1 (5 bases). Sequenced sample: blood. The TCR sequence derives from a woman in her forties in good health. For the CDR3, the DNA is TGTGCCAGCAGCTCCAGGATAGGGGCCTCTAGCACAGATACGCAGTATTTT. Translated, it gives CASSSRIGASSTDTQYF.